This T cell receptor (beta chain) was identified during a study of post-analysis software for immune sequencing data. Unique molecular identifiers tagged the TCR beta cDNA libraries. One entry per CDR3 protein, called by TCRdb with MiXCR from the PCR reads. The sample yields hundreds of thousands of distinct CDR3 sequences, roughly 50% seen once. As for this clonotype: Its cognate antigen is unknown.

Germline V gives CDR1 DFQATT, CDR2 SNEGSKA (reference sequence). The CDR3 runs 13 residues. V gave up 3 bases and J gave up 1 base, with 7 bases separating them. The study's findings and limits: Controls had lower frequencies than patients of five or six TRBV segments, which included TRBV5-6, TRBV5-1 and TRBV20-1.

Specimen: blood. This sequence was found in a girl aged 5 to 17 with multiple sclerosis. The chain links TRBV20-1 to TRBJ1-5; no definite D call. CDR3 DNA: TGCAGTGCTAGTTACGTGAGCAATCAGCCCCAGCATTTT. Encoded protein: CSASYVSNQPQHF.